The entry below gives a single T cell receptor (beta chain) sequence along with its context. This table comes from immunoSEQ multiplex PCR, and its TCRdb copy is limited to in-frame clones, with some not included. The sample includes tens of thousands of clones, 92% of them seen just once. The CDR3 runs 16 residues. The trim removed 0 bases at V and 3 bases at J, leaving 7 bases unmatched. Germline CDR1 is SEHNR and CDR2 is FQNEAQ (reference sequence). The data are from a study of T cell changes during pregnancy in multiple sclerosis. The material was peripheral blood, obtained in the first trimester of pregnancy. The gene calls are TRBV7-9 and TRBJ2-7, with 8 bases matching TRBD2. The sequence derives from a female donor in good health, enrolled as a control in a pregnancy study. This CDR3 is CASSLAAALAGYEQYF. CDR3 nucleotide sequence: TGTGCCAGCAGCTTAGCGGCAGCCCTAGCGGGCTACGAGCAGTACTTC.